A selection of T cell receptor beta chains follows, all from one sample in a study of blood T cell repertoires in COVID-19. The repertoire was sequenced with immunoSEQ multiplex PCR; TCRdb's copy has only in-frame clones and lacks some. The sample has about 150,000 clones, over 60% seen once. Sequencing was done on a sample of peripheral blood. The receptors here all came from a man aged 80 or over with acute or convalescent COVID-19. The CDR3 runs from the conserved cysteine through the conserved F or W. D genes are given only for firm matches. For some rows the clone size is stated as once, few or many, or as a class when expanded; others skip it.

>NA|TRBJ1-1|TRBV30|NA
CAWSVPGRNTEAFF
TGTGCCTGGAGTGTACCTGGCAGGAACACTGAAGCTTTCTTT
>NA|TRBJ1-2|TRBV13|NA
CASSPTDSNYGYTF
TGTGCCAGCAGCCCGACAGATTCTAACTATGGCTACACCTTC
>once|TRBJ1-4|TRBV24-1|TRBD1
CATSGPDRVKKEKLFF
TGTGCCACCAGTGGCCCGGACAGGGTAAAAAAGGAAAAACTGTTTTTT
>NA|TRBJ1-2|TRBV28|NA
CASSLTERTNYGYTF
TGTGCCAGCAGTTTAACAGAGAGAACTAACTATGGCTACACCTTC
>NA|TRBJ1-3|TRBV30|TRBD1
CAWGTGTGNTIYF
TGTGCCTGGGGGACAGGTACTGGAAACACCATATATTTT
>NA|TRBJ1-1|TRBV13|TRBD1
CASSQWDRGRDTEAFF
TGTGCCAGCAGCCAGTGGGACAGGGGGAGGGACACTGAAGCTTTCTTT
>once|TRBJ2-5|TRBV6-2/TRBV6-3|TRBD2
CASSRPGGTQETQYF
TGTGCCAGCAGTCGTCCGGGGGGGACCCAAGAGACCCAGTACTTC
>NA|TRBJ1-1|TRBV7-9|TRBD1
CASSSQGDTEAFF
TGTGCCAGCAGCTCACAGGGGGACACTGAAGCTTTCTTT
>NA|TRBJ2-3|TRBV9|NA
CASSVESQLTDTQYF
TGTGCCAGCAGCGTAGAGTCACAGCTCACAGATACGCAGTATTTT
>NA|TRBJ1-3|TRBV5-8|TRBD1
CASNGQGVGNTIYF
TGTGCCAGCAACGGACAGGGAGTTGGAAACACCATATATTTT
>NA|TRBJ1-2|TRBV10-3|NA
CAIRTTVGPYYGYTF
TGTGCCATCAGAACGACAGTCGGGCCGTACTATGGCTACACCTTC
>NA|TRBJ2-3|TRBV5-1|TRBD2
CASSWPLAGGGTDTQYF
TGCGCCAGCAGCTGGCCTCTGGCGGGGGGTGGCACAGATACGCAGTATTTT
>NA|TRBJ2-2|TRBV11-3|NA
CASSGSRTGELFF
TGTGCCAGCAGCGGCAGTCGCACCGGGGAGCTGTTTTTT
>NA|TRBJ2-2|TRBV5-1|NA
CASSERGLQTGELFF
TGCGCCAGCAGTGAAAGGGGACTTCAGACCGGGGAGCTGTTTTTT
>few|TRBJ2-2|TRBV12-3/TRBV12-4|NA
CASSQNTGELFF
TGTGCCAGCAGCCAAAACACCGGGGAGCTGTTTTTT
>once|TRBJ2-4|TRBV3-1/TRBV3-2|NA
CASSQADSQLIQYF
TGTGCCAGCAGCCAAGCCGACAGCCAGCTCATTCAGTACTTC
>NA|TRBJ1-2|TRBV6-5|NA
CASSGSNYGYTF
TGTGCCAGCTCCGGGTCGAACTATGGCTACACCTTC
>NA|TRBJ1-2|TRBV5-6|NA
CASADGGRSLYGYTF
TGTGCCAGCGCGGACGGAGGTCGGTCCCTCTATGGCTACACCTTC
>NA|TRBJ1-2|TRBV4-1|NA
CASSQERGPLYGYTF
TGCGCCAGCAGCCAAGAAAGGGGCCCCCTCTATGGCTACACCTTC
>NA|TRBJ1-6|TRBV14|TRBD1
CASSLRTGGFNSPLHF
TGTGCCAGCAGCCTAAGGACAGGGGGATTTAATTCACCCCTCCACTTT
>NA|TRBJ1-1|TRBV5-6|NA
CASSLISDTEAFF
TGTGCCAGCAGCTTGATCAGCGACACTGAAGCTTTCTTT
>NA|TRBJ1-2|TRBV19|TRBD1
CASTLTWQGVYGYTF
TGTGCCAGTACCCTGACGTGGCAGGGGGTTTATGGCTACACCTTC
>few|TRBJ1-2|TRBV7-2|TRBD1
CASSLEDRAIYYGYTF
TGTGCCAGCAGCTTAGAGGACAGGGCTATTTACTATGGCTACACCTTC
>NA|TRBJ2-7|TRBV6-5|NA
CAIGSQYEQYF
TGTGCCATCGGGAGCCAGTACGAGCAGTACTTC
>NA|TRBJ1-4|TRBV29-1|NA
CSVQGATNEKLFF
TGCAGCGTTCAGGGTGCAACTAATGAAAAACTGTTTTTT
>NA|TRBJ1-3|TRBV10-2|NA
CASSELSSGNTIYF
TGCGCCAGCAGTGAGCTGAGCTCTGGAAACACCATATATTTT
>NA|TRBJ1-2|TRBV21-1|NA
CASGQLLYGYTF
TGTGCCAGTGGACAGTTACTCTATGGCTACACCTTC
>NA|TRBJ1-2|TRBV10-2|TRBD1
CASSQGAEGYTF
TGCGCCAGCAGTCAGGGGGCGGAGGGCTACACCTTC
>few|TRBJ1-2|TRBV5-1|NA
CASSYYPGVDGYTF
TGCGCCAGCAGCTACTACCCGGGGGTCGATGGCTACACCTTC
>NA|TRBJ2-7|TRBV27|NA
CATIPQGISSNEQYF
TGTGCCACCATACCCCAGGGGATATCTTCCAACGAGCAGTACTTC